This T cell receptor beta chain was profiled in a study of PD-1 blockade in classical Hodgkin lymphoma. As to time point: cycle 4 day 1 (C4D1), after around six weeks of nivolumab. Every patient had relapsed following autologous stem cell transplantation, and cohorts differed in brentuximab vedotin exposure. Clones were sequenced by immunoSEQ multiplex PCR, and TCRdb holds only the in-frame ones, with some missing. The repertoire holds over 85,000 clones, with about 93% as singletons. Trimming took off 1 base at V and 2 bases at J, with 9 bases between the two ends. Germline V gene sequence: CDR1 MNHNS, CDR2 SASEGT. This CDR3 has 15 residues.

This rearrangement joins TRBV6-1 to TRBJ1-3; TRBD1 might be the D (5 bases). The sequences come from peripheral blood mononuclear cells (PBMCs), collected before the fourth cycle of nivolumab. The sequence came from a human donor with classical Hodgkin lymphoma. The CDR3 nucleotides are TGTGCCAGCAGTGAAGGGGCAGGGACTGGAAACACCATATATTTT. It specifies CASSEGAGTGNTIYF.